This T cell receptor (beta chain) was observed in a study of blood T cell repertoires in COVID-19. Study members were between roughly 18 and 89 years old and lived in 24 US regions. Resolution of symptoms, clearance, or two negative PCRs was present in recovered Cohort 3 donors. This CDR3 comprises 14 residues. As handled by the study authors: Amplifying reference gene primers gave estimates of nucleated cell counts. TCRdb keeps only in-frame clones here, not all; method: immunoSEQ multiplex PCR. V, J and clone size are those of that table, while D and trimming were read from the DNA. Of some 180,000 clones detected, approximately 85% appear once; the ten largest clones hold 6% to 6.5%.

The TCR sequence derives from a man in his forties or fifties who had recovered from COVID-19. The V call is TRBV21-1, the J call TRBJ1-2; the tabulated D call, TRBD1, remains unverified against the DNA. TRBV21-1 is flagged as a pseudogene. The source material was PBMCs or T cells enriched from blood (not recorded which). The CDR3 region is CASSQYRGNYGYTF. The CDR3 DNA sequence: TGTGCCAGCAGCCAATACAGGGGTAACTATGGCTACACCTTC.